The clone carrying this T cell receptor (beta chain) was recorded a few times. The junction and the germline gene differ at one end; a read error may be behind it. What was amplified from RNA transcripts were TCR beta CDR3 regions. Using the HTBI primer set, a first-round RT-PCR was run on the TCR CDR3. TCRdb processed the multiplex PCR reads anew with MiXCR; each CDR3 protein has one entry. The sample has more than 500,000 distinct CDR3 sequences, around 50% seen once. The data were obtained in a study of T cells in Graves' hyperthyroidism and ophthalmopathy. The CDR3 consists of 13 residues. Orbital computed tomography, thyroid ultrasound, serum thyroxine and TRAb, and clinical symptoms together informed the diagnoses.

This receptor was obtained from an adult woman with Graves' disease, either hyperthyroidism or ophthalmopathy (not recorded which). The sample consisted of peripheral blood or thyroid tissue (not recorded which). This rearrangement joins TRBV12-3 or TRBV12-4 to TRBJ1-1, with 7 bases matching TRBD1. CDR3 sequence reads: CTSRGQLNTEAFF. CDR3 nucleotide sequence: TGTACCAGCAGGGGACAGCTGAACACTGAAGCTTTCTTT.